The rows below give T cell receptor beta chains drawn from one sample of a study of vaccination effects on CD4 cells after COVID-19. Repertoires were generated with immunoSEQ multiplex PCR, while TCRdb's copy carries only in-frame clones and drops some. In the table there are 40,000 to 50,000 clones, approximately 70% of which are singletons. No antigen has been assigned to these receptors. Sequencing used CD4+ T cells from PBMCs cultured with a peptide pool, obtained before COVID-19 vaccination. These receptors all stem from a human donor who had a prior SARS-CoV-2 infection. Each CDR3 is given with its conserved first and last residue. The D gene is left open where the match is weak. Only some rows state a clone size, as once, few, many or a class for expanded clones.

- 18 TRBJ2-3 TRBV25-1 TRBD1 CASSGWTGGAGALDTQYF TGTGCCAGCAGTGGGTGGACAGGGGGCGCGGGAGCGCTAGATACGCAGTATTTT
- 14 TRBJ2-3 TRBV18 - CASSPTGGTDTQYF TGTGCCAGCTCACCAACGGGGGGCACAGATACGCAGTATTTT
- 16 TRBJ2-2 TRBV3-1/TRBV3-2 TRBD2 CASSHLAGDPTGELFF TGTGCCAGCAGCCACCTAGCGGGGGACCCCACCGGGGAGCTGTTTTTT
- 14 TRBJ2-7 TRBV9 - CASSRIQESYEQYF TGTGCCAGCAGCCGAATACAGGAATCCTACGAGCAGTACTTC
- 16 TRBJ1-4 TRBV18 - CASSPIQGRNNEKLFF TGTGCCAGCTCGCCAATCCAAGGGAGGAATAATGAAAAACTGTTTTTT
- 14 TRBJ2-1 TRBV29-1 TRBD1 CSLRRDRAYNEQFF TGCAGCTTGCGCCGGGACAGGGCCTACAATGAGCAGTTCTTC
few 16 TRBJ1-5 TRBV2 - CASRAQVLSSNQPQHF TGTGCCAGCAGAGCTCAGGTTTTATCTAGCAATCAGCCCCAGCATTTT
- 17 TRBJ2-6 TRBV9 TRBD2 CASSVALAGAGANVLTF TGTGCCAGCAGCGTAGCCCTAGCGGGAGCTGGGGCCAACGTCCTGACTTTC
- 15 TRBJ1-1 TRBV10-3 - CAISESGGDRTEAFF TGTGCCATCAGTGAGTCAGGGGGTGATAGGACTGAAGCTTTCTTT
- 14 TRBJ1-2 TRBV3-1/TRBV3-2 - CASSLRYGPYGYTF TGTGCCAGCAGCCTCCGGTACGGCCCCTATGGCTACACCTTC
- 15 TRBJ1-6 TRBV18 TRBD1 CASSPLGTGTSPLHF TGTGCCAGCTCACCATTAGGGACAGGGACTTCACCCCTCCACTTT
- 12 TRBJ2-7 TRBV18 - CASSPPTGEQYF TGTGCCAGCTCACCACCGACGGGCGAGCAGTACTTC
- 16 TRBJ2-1 TRBV7-9 TRBD2 CASSSSSGRAYNEQFF TGTGCCAGCAGCTCTAGTAGCGGGAGAGCCTACAATGAGCAGTTCTTC
- 15 TRBJ2-2 TRBV30 TRBD2 CAWSRAGGPTGELFF TGTGCCTGGAGTAGGGCGGGGGGGCCTACCGGGGAGCTGTTTTTT
- 15 TRBJ2-1 TRBV9 TRBD2 CASKFIAGIYNEQFF TGTGCCAGCAAGTTTATAGCGGGAATCTACAATGAGCAGTTCTTC
- 14 TRBJ2-3 TRBV7-9 - CASREGQTTDTQYF TGTGCCAGCAGGGAGGGACAGACCACAGATACGCAGTATTTT
once 13 TRBJ2-7 TRBV29-1 - CSDDSAYPYEQYF TGCAGCGACGACAGCGCGTATCCCTACGAGCAGTACTTC
- 13 TRBJ2-7 TRBV7-9 TRBD1 CASSLLDRGLRYF TGTGCCAGCAGCTTATTAGACAGGGGGTTGAGGTACTTC
- 18 TRBJ2-3 TRBV18 TRBD1 CASSPSGTGLGSSDTQYF TGTGCCAGCTCACCGTCCGGGACAGGGCTTGGAAGCTCAGATACGCAGTATTTT
- 16 TRBJ1-6 TRBV3-1/TRBV3-2 - CASRLGQSSYNSPLHF TGTGCCAGCAGGCTCGGACAGAGCTCCTATAATTCACCCCTCCACTTT
few 14 TRBJ2-7 TRBV5-1 - CASSLARQHYEQYF TGCGCCAGCAGCTTGGCCCGACAGCACTACGAGCAGTACTTC
- 15 TRBJ2-7 TRBV7-9 TRBD1 CASSLARGLKYEQYF TGTGCCAGCAGCTTAGCCAGGGGGCTTAAATACGAGCAGTACTTC
- 15 TRBJ2-7 TRBV4-3 - CASSQDARIYYEQYF TGCGCCAGCAGCCAAGATGCGCGGATTTACTACGAGCAGTACTTC
- 15 TRBJ2-2 TRBV21-1 - CASSNPLPNTGELFF TGTGCCAGCAGCAATCCCCTACCGAACACCGGGGAGCTGTTTTTT
- 13 TRBJ1-1 TRBV6-5 - CASMGRGGTEAFF TGTGCCAGCATGGGCCGGGGAGGCACTGAAGCTTTCTTT
- 17 TRBJ1-3 TRBV3-1/TRBV3-2 TRBD1 CASSQDGTGNSRNTIYF TGTGCCAGCAGCCAAGACGGGACAGGGAACAGTAGAAACACCATATATTTT
once 17 TRBJ2-2 TRBV10-1 TRBD2 CASSDSSLAANTGELFF TGCGCCAGCAGTGATTCCAGTCTAGCGGCGAACACCGGGGAGCTGTTTTTT
- 14 TRBJ2-3 TRBV18 - CASSPTGLRDTQYF TGTGCCAGCTCACCAACAGGGCTGCGGGATACGCAGTATTTT
- 14 TRBJ2-7 TRBV11-3 TRBD2 CASSVGLAGYEQYF TGTGCCAGCAGCGTGGGACTAGCGGGATACGAGCAGTACTTC
- 11 TRBJ2-7 TRBV2 - CASWGRRGQYF TGTGCCAGCTGGGGGAGGAGAGGGCAGTACTTC
- 17 TRBJ2-1 TRBV19 - CASSDNGLAFSYNEQFF TGTGCCAGTAGTGATAATGGGCTAGCCTTTTCCTACAATGAGCAGTTCTTC
few 12 TRBJ2-7 TRBV5-4 - CASSLDREEQYF TGTGCCAGCAGCTTGGACCGAGAGGAGCAGTACTTC
- 14 TRBJ2-7 TRBV29-1 - CSARTGLAGYEQYF TGCAGCGCCCGTACCGGGCTAGCTGGCTACGAGCAGTACTTC
- 17 TRBJ2-5 TRBV19 TRBD1 CASSLDRGRGIGETQYF TGTGCCAGTAGTTTGGACAGGGGGCGCGGTATCGGTGAGACCCAGTACTTC
- 16 TRBJ2-7 TRBV15 - CATSRDVNRISYEQYF TGTGCCACCAGCAGAGATGTCAACAGAATCTCCTACGAGCAGTACTTC
- 16 TRBJ2-5 TRBV29-1 TRBD1 CSVVLTGTGTPETQYF TGCAGCGTTGTCTTGACGGGGACAGGTACCCCAGAGACCCAGTACTTC
- 19 TRBJ2-4 TRBV6-1 - CASSGWRANPQVAKNIQYF TGTGCCAGCAGTGGCTGGAGAGCCAACCCTCAGGTAGCCAAAAACATTCAGTACTTC
- 14 TRBJ2-7 TRBV7-9 - CASSLASRSYEQYF TGTGCCAGCAGCTTAGCTTCTCGGAGTTACGAGCAGTACTTC
- 15 TRBJ2-7 TRBV27 - CASSQTGTDPYEQYF TGTGCCAGCAGTCAAACCGGGACCGACCCTTACGAGCAGTACTTC
- 19 TRBJ2-5 TRBV12-5 TRBD2 CASGLAPRLAGGSGETQYF TGTGCTAGTGGTTTGGCCCCGAGACTAGCGGGGGGATCTGGTGAGACCCAGTACTTC
- 15 TRBJ2-7 TRBV5-1 - CASSLGLAAAYEQYF TGCGCCAGCAGCTTGGGTCTAGCTGCTGCCTACGAGCAGTACTTC
once 16 TRBJ2-2 TRBV9 TRBD1 CASSVAGQGGTGELFF TGTGCCAGCAGCGTAGCTGGACAGGGAGGAACCGGGGAGCTGTTTTTT
- 12 TRBJ2-2 TRBV18 - CASSSRTGELFF TGTGCCAGCTCATCCCGTACCGGGGAGCTGTTTTTT
- 14 TRBJ1-2 TRBV6-5 TRBD1 CASIPGQGPYGYTF TGTGCCAGCATCCCGGGACAGGGCCCATATGGCTACACCTTC
few 15 TRBJ1-4 TRBV3-1/TRBV3-2 TRBD1 CASSPGQGSYEKLFF TGTGCCAGCAGCCCCGGACAGGGATCATATGAAAAACTGTTTTTT
- 14 TRBJ2-5 TRBV5-1 - CASSPGTGPETQYF TGCGCCAGCAGCCCAGGAACGGGGCCAGAGACCCAGTACTTC
once 14 TRBJ2-1 TRBV5-4 - CASSLTSAYNEQFF TGTGCCAGCAGCTTGACGTCCGCGTACAATGAGCAGTTCTTC
few 18 TRBJ2-3 TRBV9 TRBD2 CASSVGGIAGRRTDTQYF TGTGCCAGCAGCGTAGGTGGTATAGCGGGGAGACGAACAGATACGCAGTATTTT
- 13 TRBJ2-5 TRBV28 TRBD1 CASTLQGRETQYF TGTGCCAGCACGTTACAGGGGCGAGAGACCCAGTACTTC
- 14 TRBJ2-7 TRBV9 - CASSVDLGSYEQYF TGTGCCAGCAGCGTAGACCTGGGCTCCTACGAGCAGTACTTC
- 12 TRBJ2-7 TRBV12-3/TRBV12-4 - CASSRLVSEQYF TGTGCCAGCAGCCGCCTCGTTAGCGAGCAGTACTTC
- 18 TRBJ2-1 TRBV7-3 TRBD2 CASSEQRAGTSGRNEQFF TGTGCCAGCAGCGAACAACGGGCCGGGACTAGCGGGAGAAATGAGCAGTTCTTC
few 14 TRBJ1-5 TRBV30 TRBD1 CAWSGGQEGQPQHF TGTGCCTGGAGTGGAGGACAGGAGGGTCAGCCCCAGCATTTT
few 15 TRBJ1-3 TRBV15 - CATSRDQMSGNTIYF TGTGCCACCAGCAGAGATCAAATGTCTGGAAACACCATATATTTT
once 16 TRBJ2-1 TRBV4-3 - CASSQEAPARGNEQFF TGCGCCAGCAGCCAAGAAGCCCCGGCCAGAGGCAATGAGCAGTTCTTC